One and the same sample provided the 32 T cell receptor beta chains below, sequenced in a study of blood T cell repertoires in COVID-19. Profiling relied on immunoSEQ multiplex PCR, and the TCRdb table lists in-frame clones only, not all of them. The table lists 40,000 or so clones, approximately 86% of them singletons. The sequencing input was peripheral blood. The receptors derive from a man aged 40-49 years with active COVID-19.

This chain uses TRBV5-4 with TRBJ2-2, with TRBD1 identical over 7 bases. Germline values: CDR1 SGHNT, CDR2 YYREEE (reference sequence). The ends lost 4 bases at V and 4 bases at J; junction bases unmatched: 7. This CDR3 has 15 residues. This chain's CDR3 is CASSISRDSTGELFF. The CDR3 nucleotides are TGTGCCAGCAGCATCAGCCGGGACAGCACCGGGGAGCTGTTTTTT.

The chain links TRBV21-1 to TRBJ1-1. TRBV21-1 is a listed pseudogene. The CDR3 totals 17 residues. This CDR3 is CASSNGGGIGLNTEAFF. Here the CDR3 DNA reads TGTGCCAGCAGCAACGGAGGAGGCATAGGGTTGAACACTGAAGCTTTCTTT.

J is TRBJ2-7 and V is TRBV14; 8 bases are a match to TRBD1. Trimming removed 4 bases from V and 2 bases from J; junction bases left unmatched: 7. The CDR3 has 15 amino acids. Germline CDR1 and CDR2: SGHDN and FVKESK. The CDR3 loop reads CASSRGTGLPYEQYF. The CDR3 coding sequence is TGTGCCAGCAGCCGAGGGACAGGACTCCCCTACGAGCAGTACTTC.

This chain links TRBV10-3 with TRBJ2-3; 9 positions agree with TRBD2. Germline V lookup: CDR1 ENHRY, CDR2 SYGVKD. V gave up 0 bases and J gave up 6 bases; unmatched junction bases: 7. This CDR3 region has 16 residues. CDR3: CAISESGAGGPDTQYF. The CDR3 DNA sequence: TGTGCCATCAGTGAGTCGGGCGCGGGAGGGCCCGATACGCAGTATTTT.

This clone was found once. V usage is TRBV5-8 and J usage is TRBJ2-7; the match to TRBD1 covers 12 bases. V lost 1 base and J lost 5; bases outside the gene matches: 7. Germline V CDR1 and CDR2: SGHTS, YDEGEE. The CDR3 sequence is 16 residues long. As DNA, the CDR3 is TGTGCCAGCAGCTTGTTACCGGGACAGGGGGCCCACGAGCAGTACTTC. Translating it yields CASSLLPGQGAHEQYF.

This chain links TRBV6-6 with TRBJ1-1; TRBD1 aligns across 7 bases. Trimming took 5 bases from V and 0 from J; bases not matched to a gene: 12. Per the germline V gene, CDR1 is MNHNY and CDR2 is SVGAGI (reference sequence). This CDR3 contains 17 residues. The CDR3: CASSLTGGQIMNTEAFF. In nucleotides, the CDR3 is TGTGCCAGCAGTCTCACCGGGGGACAGATAATGAACACTGAAGCTTTCTTT.

The chain recombines TRBV5-1 with TRBJ1-4; 9 bases agree with TRBD1. The CDR3 consists of 14 residues. Germline-derived CDR1 and CDR2 are SGHRS and YFSETQ. The ends lost 3 bases at V and 7 bases at J; junction bases unmatched: 4. In DNA, the CDR3 is TGCGCCAGCAGCTGGGGACAGGGTGCTGAAAAACTGTTTTTT. It encodes CASSWGQGAEKLFF.

This clone was seen a few times. The chain has TRBV27 and TRBJ2-1; 12 bases line up with TRBD2. Germline CDR1 and CDR2: MNHEY and SMNVEV (reference sequence). The CDR3 runs to 17 residues. The trim removed 1 base at V and 6 bases at J, leaving 7 bases unmatched. The CDR3 nucleotides are TGTGCCAGCAGTTTATTGGCTAGCGGGAGGGCCGGCAATGAGCAGTTCTTC. Encoded protein: CASSLLASGRAGNEQFF.

The rearrangement links TRBV30 to TRBJ2-7, with D possibly TRBD2 on 5 matching bases. V was cut by 0 bases and J by 0 bases, with 6 bases left in between. CDR1 is GTSNPN and CDR2 is SVGIG in the germline V gene (reference sequence). The CDR3 contains 13 residues. The CDR3 protein is CAWSVGVSYEQYF. In DNA form, the CDR3 reads TGTGCCTGGAGTGTCGGGGTCTCCTACGAGCAGTACTTC.

The rearrangement joins TRBV6-2 or TRBV6-3 to TRBJ2-6; 8 bases match TRBD2. Germline-derived CDR1 and CDR2 are MNHEY and SVGEGT. The V segment lost 5 bases and the J segment 0 bases; nucleotides outside the gene matches: 15. The CDR3 has 20 residues. The CDR3 DNA reads TGTGCCAGCAGTCTCAGAATTCCCGGGACTAGGGTCTCTGGGGCCAACGTCCTGACTTTC. Encoded protein: CASSLRIPGTRVSGANVLTF.

The chain carries TRBV28 and TRBJ2-1, with 9 bases that match TRBD2. The V gene end was trimmed by 6 bases and the J gene end by 4 bases; junction bases not matched to a gene: 4. Germline CDR1 reads MDHEN; CDR2 reads SYDVKM. The CDR3 consists of 14 residues. CDR3 nucleotides: TGTGCCAGCAGAACGACTAGCGGTTACAATGAGCAGTTCTTC. Protein: CASRTTSGYNEQFF.

The chain links TRBV5-1 to TRBJ1-3; no firm D call. Germline V gene sequence: CDR1 SGHRS, CDR2 YFSETQ. CDR3 length: 13 amino acids. Trimming removed 3 bases from V and 4 bases from J, with 8 bases in between. The CDR3 loop reads CASSSRSGNTIYF. For the CDR3, the DNA is TGCGCCAGCAGCTCGCGATCGGGAAACACCATATATTTT.

This rearrangement joins TRBV18 to TRBJ2-3, with D perhaps TRBD2 (5 bases). There are 16 residues in the CDR3. V gave up 1 base and J gave up 0 bases, with 11 bases separating them. Per the germline V gene, CDR1 is KGHSH and CDR2 is LQKENI. In DNA, the CDR3 is TGTGCCAGCTCACCACTCTCTAGCAGAAGCACAGATACGCAGTATTTT. This codes for CASSPLSSRSTDTQYF.

This chain links TRBV28 with TRBJ2-1; a weak D match, TRBD2 (6 bases). The CDR3 runs 14 residues. Trimming stripped 6 bases from V and 7 bases from J, with 16 bases between. CDR1 is MDHEN, CDR2 SYDVKM, per germline. The CDR3 here is CASSPFGGKNEQFF. The DNA of the CDR3 is TGTGCCAGCAGCCCTTTCGGAGGGAAGAATGAGCAGTTCTTC.

This chain links TRBV29-1 with TRBJ2-1; TRBD2 matches at 8 bases. CDR1 and CDR2 (germline): SQVTM, ANQGSEA. V trimming: 5 bases; J trimming: 4 bases; junction bases outside the gene matches: 13. The CDR3 has 16 residues. The CDR3, as DNA: TGCAGCGTTCCCCTGGGGAGCGGGAGTACATACAATGAGCAGTTCTTC. Amino acid sequence: CSVPLGSGSTYNEQFF.

This chain joins TRBV5-1 and TRBJ2-3, with 9 bases that match TRBD1. The germline V gene has CDR1 SGHRS and CDR2 YFSETQ. J lost 2 bases, V lost 4 bases, and 11 bases had no gene match. The CDR3 has 17 residues. CDR3 loop: CASSRLTTGGNTDTQYF. CDR3 DNA: TGCGCCAGCAGCCGACTGACGACAGGGGGAAACACAGATACGCAGTATTTT. The whole variable domain, remainder taken from reference TRBV5-1 and TRBJ2-3, is KAGVTQTPRYLIKTRGQQVTLSCSPISGHRSVSWYQQTPGQGLQFLFEYFSETQRNKGNFPGRFSGRQFSNSRSEMNVSTLELGDSALYLCASSRLTTGGNTDTQYFGPGTRLTVL.

This chain uses TRBV5-1 with TRBJ2-5; 9 bases fit TRBD2. This CDR3 region has 17 residues. The germline V gene has CDR1 SGHRS and CDR2 YFSETQ. V gave up 0 bases and J gave up 1 base; unmatched junction bases: 7. CDR3 coding DNA: TGCGCCAGCAGCTTGGTAGTAGCGGGAGCCACCCAAGAGACCCAGTACTTC. It specifies CASSLVVAGATQETQYF.

The chain employs TRBV7-8 and TRBJ1-2; 7 positions match TRBD1. Germline loops: CDR1 SGHVS, CDR2 FQNEAQ. The ends lost 7 bases at V and 8 bases at J; junction bases unmatched: 13. CDR3 length: 14 amino acids. CDR3: CASTGRGQIEGYTF. For the CDR3, the DNA is TGTGCCAGCACAGGAAGGGGGCAGATTGAGGGCTACACCTTC. Complete variable domain (other parts from reference TRBV7-8 and TRBJ1-2): GAGVSQSPRYKVAKRGQDVALRCDPISGHVSLFWYQQALGQGPEFLTYFQNEAQLDKSGLPSDRFFAERPEGSVSTLKIQRTQQEDSAVYLCASTGRGQIEGYTFGSGTRLTVV.

The chain recombines TRBV7-3 with TRBJ2-3; 7 nucleotides align to TRBD1. This CDR3 is 13 amino acids long. CDR1 is SGHTA, CDR2 FQGTGA, per germline. J lost 6 bases, V lost 5 bases, and 5 bases had no gene match. The CDR3 sequence: CASSATGSDTQYF. The CDR3, as DNA: TGTGCCAGCAGCGCGACAGGGTCGGATACGCAGTATTTT.

This chain links TRBV25-1 with TRBJ1-6, with D perhaps matching TRBD1 (5 bases). The CDR3 consists of 15 residues. Germline CDR1 MGHDK, CDR2 SYGVNS. Trimming removed 5 bases from V and 9 bases from J, with 17 bases in between. This CDR3 reads CASSLRSGLSSPLHF. The DNA for the CDR3 is TGTGCCAGCAGTTTGAGGTCAGGGCTAAGTTCACCCCTCCACTTT. The variable domain in full, with the rest retrieved from reference TRBV25-1 and TRBJ1-6, is EADIYQTPRYLVIGTGKKITLECSQTMGHDKMYWYQQDPGMELHLIHYSYGVNSTEKGDLSSESTVSRIRTEHFPLTLESARPSHTSQYLCASSLRSGLSSPLHFGNGTRLTVT.

The rearrangement uses TRBV7-8 and TRBJ1-6; possibly TRBD1 for D (5 bases). Germline values: CDR1 SGHVS, CDR2 FQNEAQ. The ends were cut back, 2 bases at V and 10 bases at J, with 15 bases in the middle. The CDR3 is made up of 15 amino acids. CDR3 sequence: CASSLQSGSRSPLHF. The DNA of the CDR3 is TGTGCCAGCAGCTTACAGTCAGGGTCTAGATCACCCCTCCACTTT.

V is TRBV28 and J is TRBJ1-2; D unresolved. Trimming removed 7 bases from V and 4 bases from J, with 13 bases in between. CDR1 MDHEN and CDR2 SYDVKM come from the germline V gene. The CDR3 spans 13 residues. CDR3 protein: CASIPPGGYGYTF. CDR3 coding DNA: TGTGCCAGCATCCCACCGGGTGGCTATGGCTACACCTTC.

The chain uses TRBV18 and TRBJ1-2; D gene unclear. V lost 3 bases to trimming and J lost 8 bases, with 13 bases between them. CDR1 KGHSH and CDR2 LQKENI come from the germline V gene. CDR3 size: 13 residues. CDR3 coding DNA: TGTGCCAGCTCACCGCAGGCCCTGACGGGCTACACCTTC. Protein sequence: CASSPQALTGYTF.

V gene TRBV9 combines with J gene TRBJ1-5; D is unresolved. The V gene lost 0 bases and the J gene lost 7 bases, with 8 bases spanning the gap. The germline V gene has CDR1 SGDLS and CDR2 YYNGEE. This CDR3 has 13 amino acids. CDR3 loop: CASSVDGEQPQHF. CDR3 DNA sequence: TGTGCCAGCAGCGTAGACGGGGAACAGCCCCAGCATTTT.

The V and J genes are TRBV5-4 and TRBJ2-1; 7 nucleotides match TRBD1. The CDR3 consists of 16 residues. J was trimmed by 4 bases and V by 2 bases; bases with no gene match: 9. The germline gives CDR1 SGHNT, CDR2 YYREEE (reference sequence). This chain's CDR3 is CASSFRKGQQYNEQFF. CDR3 nucleotides: TGTGCCAGCAGCTTTCGTAAGGGACAGCAATACAATGAGCAGTTCTTC.

The chain is built from TRBV10-3 and TRBJ2-1; perhaps TRBD1 as D (6 bases). The CDR3 runs 14 residues. V shed 5 bases and J shed 6 bases, with 14 bases lying between them. CDR1 ENHRY and CDR2 SYGVKD come from the germline V gene. In DNA, the CDR3 is TGTGCCATCAGTTCCTTACAGGGTTCCAATGAGCAGTTCTTC. Translated: CAISSLQGSNEQFF.

The chain links TRBV27 to TRBJ2-1; TRBD1 aligns across 7 bases. The CDR3 has 14 residues. Germline CDR1 reads MNHEY; CDR2 reads SMNVEV (reference sequence). The V and J ends lost 5 bases and 3 bases, in that order; junction bases with no gene match: 4. The CDR3 sequence is CASSTGVRYNEQFF. The CDR3, as DNA: TGTGCCAGCAGTACAGGGGTCCGCTACAATGAGCAGTTCTTC.

CDR3 coding DNA: TGTGCCAGCAGCTTACAGGGCTTCTATGGCTACACCTTC. Protein: CASSLQGFYGYTF. The V call is TRBV7-8, the J call TRBJ1-2; TRBD1 might be the D (5 bases). Germline V lookup: CDR1 SGHVS, CDR2 FQNEAQ. The CDR3 length is 13 residues. V lost 2 bases, J lost 4 bases, and 8 bases lay in between.

This chain uses TRBV19 with TRBJ1-1; D unresolved. The germline CDR1 and CDR2 sequences are LNHDA and SQIVND (reference sequence). Trimming removed 1 base from V and 1 base from J, with 7 bases in between. CDR3 length: 14 amino acids. The CDR3 coding sequence is TGTGCCAGTAGTATAGGTCCGGGGAACACTGAAGCTTTCTTT. Its translation is CASSIGPGNTEAFF.

V is TRBV24-1 and J is TRBJ1-2; 9 bases align to TRBD1. The CDR3 consists of 15 residues. J was trimmed by 5 bases and V by 4 bases; bases with no gene match: 7. Germline CDR1 KGHDR, CDR2 SFDVKD. The CDR3 loop is CATSDPGTGQYGYTF. The DNA for the CDR3 is TGTGCCACCAGTGACCCTGGGACAGGGCAGTATGGCTACACCTTC.

The chain has TRBV7-9 and TRBJ1-2; D may be TRBD1 (6 bases). The CDR3 has 15 amino acids. Trimming took off 4 bases at V and 4 bases at J, with 16 bases between the two ends. Germline values: CDR1 SEHNR, CDR2 FQNEAQ (reference sequence). The CDR3 region has the DNA TGTGCCAGCAGCTGGGACACGGGTGGGACCTATGGCTACACCTTC. Its protein is CASSWDTGGTYGYTF.

V is TRBV9 and J is TRBJ2-1; 11 bases fit TRBD2. V lost 2 bases, J lost 8 bases, and 6 bases stayed unmatched. Germline V gene sequence: CDR1 SGDLS, CDR2 YYNGEE. CDR3 length: 15 amino acids. CDR3 DNA sequence: TGTGCCAGCAGCGTCACTAGCGGGAGAATTTATGAGCAGTTCTTC. Amino acids: CASSVTSGRIYEQFF. Complete variable domain (other parts from reference TRBV9 and TRBJ2-1): DSGVTQTPKHLITATGQRVTLRCSPRSGDLSVYWYQQSLDQGLQFLIQYYNGEERAKGNILERFSAQQFPDLHSELNLSSLELGDSALYFCASSVTSGRIYEQFFGPGTRLTVL.